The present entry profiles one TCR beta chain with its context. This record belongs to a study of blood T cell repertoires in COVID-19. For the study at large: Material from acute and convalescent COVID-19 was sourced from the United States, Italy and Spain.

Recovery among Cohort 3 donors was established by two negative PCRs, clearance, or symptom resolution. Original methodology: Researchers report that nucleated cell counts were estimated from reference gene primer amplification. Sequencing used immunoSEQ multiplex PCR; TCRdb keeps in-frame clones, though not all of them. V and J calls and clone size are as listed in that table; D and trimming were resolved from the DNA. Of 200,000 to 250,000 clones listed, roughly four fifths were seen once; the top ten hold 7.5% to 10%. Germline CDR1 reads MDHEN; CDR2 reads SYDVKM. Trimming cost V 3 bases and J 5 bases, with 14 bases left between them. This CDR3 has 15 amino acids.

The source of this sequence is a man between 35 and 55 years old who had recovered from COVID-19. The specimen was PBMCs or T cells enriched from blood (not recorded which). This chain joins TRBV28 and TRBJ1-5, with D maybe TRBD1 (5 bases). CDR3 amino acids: CASSLSGEGDQPQHF. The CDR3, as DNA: TGTGCCAGCAGTTTGTCGGGGGAGGGCGATCAGCCCCAGCATTTT.